The clone carrying this T cell receptor (beta chain) was seen a few times. The sample carries other DNA sequences with the same CDR3. Trimming took 0 bases from V and 0 from J, leaving 5 bases between them. Germline-derived CDR1 and CDR2 are SGDLS and YYNGEE. The CDR3 length is 14 residues. The data originate from a study of shared clonotypes between healthy human individuals. The authors distributed each subset's genomic DNA evenly over several immunoSEQ plates. Repertoires were generated with immunoSEQ multiplex PCR, while TCRdb's copy carries only in-frame clones and drops some. This repertoire shows over 800,000 clones, around 93% found once; its top ten account for around 24%. CD45RO-negative CD8 cells positively selected for CCR7 made up the naive population, which excluded terminally differentiated effector memory CD45RA+ cells.

The sequenced sample consisted of naive CD8+ T cells sorted from blood. The source of this sequence is a man aged 30-40 years in good health. The chain carries TRBV9 and TRBJ2-3; the D is unclear. This CDR3 is CASSVDGSTDTQYF. Here the CDR3 DNA reads TGTGCCAGCAGCGTAGACGGGAGCACAGATACGCAGTATTTT.